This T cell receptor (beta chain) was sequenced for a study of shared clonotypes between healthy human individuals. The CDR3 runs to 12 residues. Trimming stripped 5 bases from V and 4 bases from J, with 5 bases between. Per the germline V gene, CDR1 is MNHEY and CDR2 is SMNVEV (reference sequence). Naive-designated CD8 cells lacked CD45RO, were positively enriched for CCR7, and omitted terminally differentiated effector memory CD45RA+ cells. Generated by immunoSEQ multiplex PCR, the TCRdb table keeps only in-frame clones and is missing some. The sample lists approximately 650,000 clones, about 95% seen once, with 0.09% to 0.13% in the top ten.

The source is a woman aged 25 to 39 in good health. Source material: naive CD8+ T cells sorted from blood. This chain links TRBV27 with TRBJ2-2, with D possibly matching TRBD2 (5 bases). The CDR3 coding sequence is TGTGCCAGCAGTCGGGGCACCGGGGAGCTGTTTTTT. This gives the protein CASSRGTGELFF.